Detailed here is one T cell receptor beta chain. Using immunoSEQ multiplex PCR, the repertoire was profiled, and TCRdb retains in-frame clones only, with some absent. The table records around 26,000 clones, about three quarters of them present only once. V shed 4 bases, J shed 5 bases, and the junction held 3 bases outside the gene matches. This CDR3 spans 13 amino acids. Germline assignment: CDR1 MGHRA and CDR2 YSYEKL. This entry is derived from a study of radiotherapy plus CTLA-4 blockade in lung cancer. The receptor was isolated from a human donor with non-small cell lung cancer who had stable disease on radiotherapy plus ipilimumab. The gene calls are TRBV4-1 and TRBJ2-5; 8 nucleotides align to TRBD2. Sequenced material: peripheral blood, taken from a patient treated with radiotherapy plus ipilimumab. CDR3 residues: CASSRLALETQYF. The DNA for the CDR3 is TGCGCCAGCAGCCGACTAGCGCTGGAGACCCAGTACTTC.